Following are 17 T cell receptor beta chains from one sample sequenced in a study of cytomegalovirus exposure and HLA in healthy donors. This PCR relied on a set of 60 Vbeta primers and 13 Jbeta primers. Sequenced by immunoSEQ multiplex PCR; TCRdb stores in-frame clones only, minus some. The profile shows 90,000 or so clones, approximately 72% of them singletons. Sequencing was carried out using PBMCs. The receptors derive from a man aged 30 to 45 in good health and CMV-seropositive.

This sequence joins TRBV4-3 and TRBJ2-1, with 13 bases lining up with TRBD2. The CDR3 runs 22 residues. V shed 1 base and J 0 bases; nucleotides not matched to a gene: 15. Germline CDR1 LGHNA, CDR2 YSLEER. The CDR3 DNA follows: TGCGCCAGCAGCCAAGGGAAAATAGTGGGGACTAGCGGGGAGAGCTCCTACAATGAGCAGTTCTTC. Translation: CASSQGKIVGTSGESSYNEQFF.

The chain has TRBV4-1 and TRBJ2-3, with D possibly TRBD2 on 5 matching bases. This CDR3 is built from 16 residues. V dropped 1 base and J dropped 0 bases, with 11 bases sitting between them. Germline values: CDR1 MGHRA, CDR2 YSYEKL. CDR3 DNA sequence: TGCGCCAGCAGCCAAGGGGGAGTAGAAAGCACAGATACGCAGTATTTT. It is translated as CASSQGGVESTDTQYF.

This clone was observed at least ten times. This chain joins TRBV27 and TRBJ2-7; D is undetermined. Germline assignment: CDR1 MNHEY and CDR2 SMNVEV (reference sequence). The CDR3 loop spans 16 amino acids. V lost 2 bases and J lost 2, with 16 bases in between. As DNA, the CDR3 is TGTGCCAGCAGTTTAAGTTCGAGAGGTGTTACCTACGAGCAGTACTTC. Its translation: CASSLSSRGVTYEQYF.

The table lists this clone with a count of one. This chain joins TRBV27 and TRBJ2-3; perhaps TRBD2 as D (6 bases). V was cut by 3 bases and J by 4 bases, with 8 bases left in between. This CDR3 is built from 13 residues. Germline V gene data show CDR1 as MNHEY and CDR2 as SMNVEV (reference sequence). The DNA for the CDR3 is TGTGCCAGCAGTTTGGGAGGCCCAGATACGCAGTATTTT. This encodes CASSLGGPDTQYF.

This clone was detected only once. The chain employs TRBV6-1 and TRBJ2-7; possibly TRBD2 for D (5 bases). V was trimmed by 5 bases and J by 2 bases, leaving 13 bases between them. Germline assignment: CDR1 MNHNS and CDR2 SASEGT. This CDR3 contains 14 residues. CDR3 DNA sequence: TGTGCCAGCAGTTGGAGTCCCGGGACCTACGAGCAGTACTTC. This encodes CASSWSPGTYEQYF.

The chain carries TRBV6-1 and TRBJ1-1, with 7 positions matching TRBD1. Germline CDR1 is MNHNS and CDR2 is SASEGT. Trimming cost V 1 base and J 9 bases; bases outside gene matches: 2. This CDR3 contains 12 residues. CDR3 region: CASSEEGAKAFF. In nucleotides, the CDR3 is TGTGCCAGCAGTGAAGAGGGGGCCAAAGCTTTCTTT.

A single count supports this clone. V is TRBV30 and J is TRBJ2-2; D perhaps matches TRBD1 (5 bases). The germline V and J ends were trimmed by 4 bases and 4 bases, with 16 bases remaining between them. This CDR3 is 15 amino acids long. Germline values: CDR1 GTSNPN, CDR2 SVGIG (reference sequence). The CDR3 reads CAWMFGASSTGELFF. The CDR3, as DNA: TGTGCCTGGATGTTTGGGGCCTCTTCCACCGGGGAGCTGTTTTTT.

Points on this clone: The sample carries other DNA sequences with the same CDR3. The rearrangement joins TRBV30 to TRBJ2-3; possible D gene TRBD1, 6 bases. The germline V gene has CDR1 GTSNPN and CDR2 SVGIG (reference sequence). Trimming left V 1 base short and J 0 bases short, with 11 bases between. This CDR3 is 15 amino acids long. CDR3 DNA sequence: TGTGCCTGGAGTGGAGGGGGTGCTAGCACAGATACGCAGTATTTT. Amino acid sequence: CAWSGGGASTDTQYF.

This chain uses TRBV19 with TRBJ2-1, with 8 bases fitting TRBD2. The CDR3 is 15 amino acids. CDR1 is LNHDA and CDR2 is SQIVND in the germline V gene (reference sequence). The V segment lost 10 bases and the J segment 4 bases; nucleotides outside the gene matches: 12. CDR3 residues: CATERPGGGYNEQFF. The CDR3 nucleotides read TGTGCCACCGAACGCCCCGGCGGGGGGTACAATGAGCAGTTCTTC.

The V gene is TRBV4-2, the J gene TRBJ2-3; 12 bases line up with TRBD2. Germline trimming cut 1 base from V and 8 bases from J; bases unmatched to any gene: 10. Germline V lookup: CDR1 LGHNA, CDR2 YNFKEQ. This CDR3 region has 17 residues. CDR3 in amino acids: CASSQGGGGLAGVTQYF. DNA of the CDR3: TGTGCCAGCAGCCAAGGGGGCGGGGGACTAGCGGGTGTTACGCAGTATTTT.

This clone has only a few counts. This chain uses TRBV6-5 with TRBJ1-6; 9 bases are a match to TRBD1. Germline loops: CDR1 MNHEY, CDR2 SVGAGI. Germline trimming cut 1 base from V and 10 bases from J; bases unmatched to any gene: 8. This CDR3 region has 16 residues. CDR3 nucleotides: TGTGCCAGCAGTTACTACCCACAGGGGGCACGGTCACCCCTCCACTTT. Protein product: CASSYYPQGARSPLHF.

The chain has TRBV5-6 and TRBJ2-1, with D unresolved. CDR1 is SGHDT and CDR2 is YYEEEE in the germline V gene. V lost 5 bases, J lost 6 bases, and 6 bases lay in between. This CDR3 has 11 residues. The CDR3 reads CASRRVNEQFF. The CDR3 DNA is TGTGCCAGCAGACGAGTCAATGAGCAGTTCTTC.

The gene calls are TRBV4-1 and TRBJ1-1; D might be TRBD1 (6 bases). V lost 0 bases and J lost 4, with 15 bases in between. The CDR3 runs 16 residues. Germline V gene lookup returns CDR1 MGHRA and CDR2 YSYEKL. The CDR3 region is CASSQDVGTGSTEAFF. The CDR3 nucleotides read TGCGCCAGCAGCCAAGATGTAGGAACAGGGAGCACTGAAGCTTTCTTT.

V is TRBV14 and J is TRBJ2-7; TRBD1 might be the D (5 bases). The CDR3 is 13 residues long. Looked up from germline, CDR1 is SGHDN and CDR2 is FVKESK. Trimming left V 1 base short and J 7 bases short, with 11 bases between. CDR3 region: CASSQGLGREQYF. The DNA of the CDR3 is TGTGCCAGCAGCCAAGGGCTGGGGCGTGAGCAGTACTTC.

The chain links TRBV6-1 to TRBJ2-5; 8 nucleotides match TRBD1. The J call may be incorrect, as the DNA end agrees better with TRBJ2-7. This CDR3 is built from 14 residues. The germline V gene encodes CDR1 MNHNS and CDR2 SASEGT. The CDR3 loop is CASRSDRGPYEQYF. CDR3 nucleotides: TGTGCCAGCAGATCCGACAGGGGACCCTACGAGCAGTACTTC.

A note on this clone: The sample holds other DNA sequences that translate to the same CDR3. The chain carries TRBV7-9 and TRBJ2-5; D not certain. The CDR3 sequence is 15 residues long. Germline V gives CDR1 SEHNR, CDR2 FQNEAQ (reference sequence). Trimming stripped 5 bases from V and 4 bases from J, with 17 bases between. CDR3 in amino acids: CASSPTLRVGETQYF. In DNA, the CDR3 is TGTGCCAGCAGCCCAACCCTTCGGGTAGGAGAGACCCAGTACTTC.

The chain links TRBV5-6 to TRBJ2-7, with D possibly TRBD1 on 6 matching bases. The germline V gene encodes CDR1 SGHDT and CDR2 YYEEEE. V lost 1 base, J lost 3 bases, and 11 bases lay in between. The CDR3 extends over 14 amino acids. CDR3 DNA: TGTGCCAGCAGCTTGCAACAGGGTGGCTACGAGCAGTACTTC. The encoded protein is CASSLQQGGYEQYF.